The T cell receptor beta chain under discussion was sequenced for a study of neurological immune-mediated disorders. Study outcomes and limitations: HTLV-1-associated myelopathy had the most TCR clonal expansion, whereas multiple sclerosis had the least (lower than in healthy controls).

The CDR3 contains 14 residues. V was clipped by 4 bases and J by 4 bases, with 15 bases between them. The germline V gene has CDR1 DFQATT and CDR2 SNEGSKA (reference sequence). This clonotype appeared many times. What it binds is not known. Sample time point: longitudinal time-point 2. Each TCR transcript was tagged with a 10-nucleotide random UMI during 5'RACE. TCRdb processed the 5' RACE reads anew with MiXCR; each CDR3 protein has one entry. The sample shows tens of thousands of distinct CDR3 sequences, 8.5% to 10% of them seen only once. The sequence was collected from a man aged 30 to 39 in good health. The chain combines TRBV20-1 with TRBJ2-3; no firm D call. Sequenced sample: PBMCs. The CDR3 DNA reads as TGCAGTGCTACCAAAGTCGAGAAGGCAGATACGCAGTATTTT. As protein: CSATKVEKADTQYF.